These T cell receptor beta chains were read from a single sample in a study of Ad26.COV2.S vaccination and SARS-CoV-2 variants. The protocol was immunoSEQ multiplex PCR, while the TCRdb copy is restricted to in-frame clones and leaves out a portion. Here the sample spans a few hundred thousand clones, around four fifths being singletons. Sequenced here: peripheral blood, sampled in a trial of Ad26.COV2.S vaccine versus placebo. The receptors derive from a person between 18 and 59 years old who received the Ad26.COV2.S COVID-19 vaccine or a placebo. The CDR3 runs from the conserved cysteine through the conserved F or W. D genes are given only for firm matches. Clone size appears in some rows only: once, few, many, or a class for an expanded clone.

V	D	J	size	DNA	CDR3
TRBV7-6	-	TRBJ1-1	-	TGTGCCAGCAGCCCCCAGAGGGGGGGTACGAACACTGAAGCTTTCTTT	CASSPQRGGTNTEAFF
TRBV4-1	TRBD1	TRBJ1-1	-	TGCGCCAGCAGCCATCTGAGACAGGGCACTGAAGCTTTCTTT	CASSHLRQGTEAFF
TRBV27	-	TRBJ2-7	-	TGTGCCAGCAGTTTATCCAGTCCCTACGAGCAGTACTTC	CASSLSSPYEQYF
TRBV30	-	TRBJ1-2	-	TGTGCCTGGACTGGGACCTCCGGCTACACCTTC	CAWTGTSGYTF
TRBV4-1	TRBD2	TRBJ2-3	-	TGCGCCAGCAGCCAAATAGCGGGAGGGATAGATACGCAGTATTTT	CASSQIAGGIDTQYF
TRBV5-1	-	TRBJ1-1	-	TGCGCCAGCAGCCGAAAAGGACAAACCGGGGACACTGAAGCTTTCTTT	CASSRKGQTGDTEAFF
TRBV7-3	TRBD2	TRBJ2-3	-	TGTGCCAGCACTCCCGGGAGGGGAGGAGATACGCAGTATTTT	CASTPGRGGDTQYF
TRBV28	-	TRBJ2-1	-	TGTGCCAGCAGTGGGGACAATGAGCAGTTCTTC	CASSGDNEQFF
TRBV9	TRBD2	TRBJ2-1	-	TGTGCCAGCAGCGAGGGGACTAGCGGTATCTACAATGAGCAGTTCTTC	CASSEGTSGIYNEQFF
TRBV4-1	-	TRBJ2-7	few	TGCGCCAGCAGCCTGGGGGACGAGCAGTACTTC	CASSLGDEQYF
TRBV11-2	TRBD2	TRBJ2-7	-	TGTGCCAGCAGCTCCATCCGGACTAGCGGACTCTCCTACGAGCAGTACTTC	CASSSIRTSGLSYEQYF
TRBV11-2	-	TRBJ1-2	-	TGTGCCAGCAGCCCAGTCACGTCCTATGGCTACACCTTC	CASSPVTSYGYTF
TRBV5-5	TRBD2	TRBJ2-7	-	TGTGCCAGCAGAGTACTAGCGAAGGAACGTGGGGAGCAGTACTTC	CASRVLAKERGEQYF
TRBV29-1	TRBD2	TRBJ2-3	-	TGCAGCGTTGAACCAGCGGGGTCACCCGATACGCAGTATTTT	CSVEPAGSPDTQYF
TRBV5-1	TRBD1	TRBJ1-2	-	TGCGCCAGCAGCTTGGAGACCTCGGGACAGATAAACTATGGCTACACCTTC	CASSLETSGQINYGYTF
TRBV3-1/TRBV3-2	-	TRBJ1-4	-	TGTGCCAGCAGCCAAGCGGGCATGTTGCAGGGAAGTGAAAAACTGTTTTTT	CASSQAGMLQGSEKLFF
TRBV11-1	-	TRBJ1-6	-	TGTGCCAGCAGCTTTCTTCCCCTCCGGGGACCCCTCCACTTT	CASSFLPLRGPLHF
TRBV4-3	-	TRBJ2-3	-	TGCGCCAGCAGCCAAGAACCCCTAACAGCTACAAGCACAGATACGCAGTATTTT	CASSQEPLTATSTDTQYF
TRBV3-1/TRBV3-2	TRBD1	TRBJ1-5	-	TGTGCCAGCAGCCAAGCGGACAGGGGAGGGTATCAGCCCCAGCATTTT	CASSQADRGGYQPQHF
TRBV18	-	TRBJ1-6	-	TGTGCCAGCTCACCCCAAGGGTTTGGCTCCTATAATTCACCCCTCCACTTT	CASSPQGFGSYNSPLHF
TRBV15	-	TRBJ1-5	-	TGTGCCACCAGCACACTAAGGGGGGCTCAGCCCCAGCATTTT	CATSTLRGAQPQHF
TRBV6-5	TRBD1	TRBJ2-2	-	TGTGCCAGCGGTCGACAGGGGAACCCCGGGGAGCTGTTTTTT	CASGRQGNPGELFF
TRBV4-2	-	TRBJ2-7	-	TGTGCCAGCAGCCAGGCCTCGGAGCAGTACTTC	CASSQASEQYF
TRBV7-6	-	TRBJ2-7	-	TGTGCCAGCAGCTTAGCGCCCCCCCCCTTAGGCTACGAGCAGTACTTC	CASSLAPPPLGYEQYF
TRBV27	-	TRBJ1-5	-	TGTGCCAGCAGTCCCGTTAATGGCAATCAGCCCCAGCATTTT	CASSPVNGNQPQHF
TRBV11-3	-	TRBJ1-4	-	TGTGCCAGCAGCTTAGCTGGGACTAATGAAAAACTGTTTTTT	CASSLAGTNEKLFF
TRBV5-6	TRBD1	TRBJ1-2	-	TGTGCCAGCAGCTTGGGGCAGGGGGCGTCCAGCTACACCTTC	CASSLGQGASSYTF
TRBV7-9	TRBD1	TRBJ2-7	-	TGTGCCAGCAGCTCTACAGGGGACCTACGGGAGCAGTACTTC	CASSSTGDLREQYF